This T cell receptor beta chain was recovered during a study of shared clonotypes between healthy human individuals. The count of this clone is one. The antigen is unknown. Study-wide findings and caveats: Clonotypes which were not shared had lower generation probabilities than clonotypes that all four donors shared. The low donor count limited represented genetic and exposure-history diversity.

Produced via immunoSEQ multiplex PCR; TCRdb's table is partial and in-frame only. The table lists some 800,000 clones, roughly 92% of them singletons. The naive CD8 fraction comprised CD45RO-negative cells positively selected for CCR7 and excluded terminally differentiated effector memory CD45RA+ cells. The sequencing sample was made of naive CD8+ T cells sorted from blood. The TCR was taken from a man aged 30-40 years in good health.

DNA for the CDR3: TGTGCCAGCAGCTACCTAGCGGGAGCCGAGCAGTACTTC. Protein product: CASSYLAGAEQYF. V and J are TRBV11-3 and TRBJ2-7, with TRBD2 matching over 10 bases. The V gene's germline CDR1 is SGHNT and CDR2 YENEEA. V gave up 4 bases and J gave up 6 bases; unmatched junction bases: 3. The CDR3 sequence is 13 residues long.